This T cell receptor (beta chain) was observed in a study of control samples from healthy donors and cancer patients. The table came from immunoSEQ multiplex PCR; TCRdb's copy has only in-frame clones and leaves some out. Of 98,000 or so clones in the sample, around 80% are singletons; the top ten hold roughly 2%. This clone was counted ten times or more. Other DNA sequences from this sample encode an identical CDR3 as well. This CDR3 comprises 13 residues. The germline V gene has CDR1 KGHSH and CDR2 LQKENI. The germline V and J ends were trimmed by 1 base and 4 bases, with 7 bases remaining between them.

The V and J genes are TRBV18 and TRBJ1-1; D possibly corresponds to TRBD1 (6 bases). This receptor was taken from a man aged 60 to 75 in good health. The sequenced sample was blood. CDR3 region: CASSPQGVTEAFF. CDR3 sequence (DNA): TGTGCCAGCTCACCACAGGGGGTCACTGAAGCTTTCTTT.